The clone carrying this TCR beta chain was found a few times. What it recognizes is unknown. Trimming at V came to 6 bases and at J to 5 bases, leaving 4 bases not matched to a gene. From germline, CDR1 is DFQATT and CDR2 SNEGSKA (reference sequence). The CDR3 spans 13 residues. The record originates from a study of T cells after yellow fever vaccination. Study context: With SMART-Seq v4 Ultra Low Input, the fractions containing low cell numbers were prepared. Study-level findings and limits: There was a small share of clonotypes that showed up in both the CD4 and CD8 compartments.

Each CDR3 protein gets one entry after TCRdb re-called the 5' RACE reads with MiXCR. The sample holds about 130,000 distinct CDR3 sequences, roughly 6.7% seen once. This chain connects TRBV20-1 to TRBJ1-5, with 10 bases matching TRBD1. The origin of this receptor is a man aged 18 to 30 who received the YFV17D yellow fever vaccine. The material was CD4+ T cells sorted from PBMCs, obtained 10 days after the first yellow fever vaccination. This CDR3 is CSARQGAYQPQHF. The CDR3, as DNA: TGCAGTGCCAGACAGGGGGCGTATCAGCCCCAGCATTTT.